This T cell receptor beta chain was found in a study of shared clonotypes between healthy human individuals. Study-wide findings and caveats: Depth was large, yet rarefaction showed that sorted-subset sequencing was incomplete.

Concerning this clone: Its antigen is still unknown.

The ends lost 0 bases at V and 6 bases at J; junction bases unmatched: 6. The germline V gene encodes CDR1 MNHNS and CDR2 SASEGT. The CDR3 is 16 amino acids. The assay was carried out at the deep level. TCRdb's copy holds only in-frame clones and misses some; the assay was immunoSEQ multiplex PCR. The table includes some 2,100,000 clones, under 97% detected once. The study drew all its donors from Caucasian adults living in Nashville, Tennessee. The chain has TRBV6-1 and TRBJ2-2; 8 positions match TRBD1. The sequence was obtained from a young man in good health. Input material: naive CD4+ T cells sorted from blood. Subset: CD45RA+ positively selected. In DNA, the CDR3 is TGTGCCAGCAGTGAAGCGGCCAGGGGGCGCGCCGGGGAGCTGTTTTTT. It codes for CASSEAARGRAGELFF.